This T cell receptor beta chain is from a study of cytomegalovirus exposure and HLA in healthy donors. Study at large: An early release of data contained 75 million to 100 million unique TCRs, which came from HLA-typed donors.

The length of the CDR3 is 15 residues. The ends were cut back, 4 bases at V and 0 bases at J, with 9 bases in the middle. The germline V gene has CDR1 SGHNT and CDR2 YENEEA. The PCR ran on 60 Vbeta and 13 Jbeta primers. Here immunoSEQ multiplex PCR was the method, and the copy in TCRdb shows in-frame clones only, minus some. Of approximately 170,000 clones listed, about 82% are singletons. Whole-study results and caveats: The study flagged 150 to 200 TCR beta chains as cytomegalovirus-associated. Researchers reported in a later analysis that a missense DCLRE1C variant was tied to TCR beta V- and J-gene trimming. In vitro confirmation showed three CMV-associated chains to be CMV antigen specific.

This clone was seen only once. The antigen remains unidentified. The origin of this receptor is a woman between 18 and 30 years old in good health and CMV-seronegative. The specimen sequenced was PBMCs. The rearrangement uses TRBV11-3 and TRBJ1-4, with TRBD1 as a possible D gene (6 bases). This CDR3 reads CASSSGQPTNEKLFF. CDR3 sequence (DNA): TGTGCCAGCAGCTCCGGACAGCCAACTAATGAAAAACTGTTTTTT.